The present entry profiles one T cell receptor (beta chain) with its context. This record comes from a study of cytomegalovirus exposure and HLA in healthy donors. Libraries were prepared by immunoSEQ multiplex PCR; TCRdb keeps only in-frame clonotypes and omits some of them. Of some 90,000 clones listed, 87% are singletons. This CDR3 has 15 residues. Trimming left V 7 bases short and J 2 bases short, with 15 bases between. Germline values: CDR1 MGHDK, CDR2 SYGVNS. The sequence was obtained from a woman aged 30 to 39 in good health and CMV-seronegative. Specimen: PBMCs. The chain is built from TRBV25-1 and TRBJ1-5, with D possibly being TRBD1 (5 bases). The CDR3 DNA reads TGTGCCAGCATATGGGGGGATAAGGGCAATCAGCCCCAGCATTTT. This sequence encodes CASIWGDKGNQPQHF.